This TCR beta chain was obtained from a study of CD8+CD57+ T cells in acquired aplastic anemia. Study at large: The DNA of sorted CD4+ and CD8+ cells averaged 3.2 ug.

For CDR3 and TCR beta VDJ profiling, genomic DNA was the template used. TCRdb called the reads again in MiXCR, with one record for every CDR3 protein. The sample yields about 190,000 distinct CDR3 sequences, approximately 49% seen once. The CDR3 has 13 residues. V shed 0 bases and J shed 0 bases, with 3 bases lying between them. Germline assignment: CDR1 SGHRS and CDR2 YFSETQ. Notes on this clonotype: The antigen is undetermined.

Study results and limitations: Shared by patients and controls, approximately 28 CD8+ CDR3s were abundant in patients. The study found no significant CD8+ Simpson's diversity difference between patients and controls.

The chain couples TRBV5-1 to TRBJ2-5, with D hard to call. This receptor was taken from a human donor in good health, serving as a control. The sample consisted of sorted CD4+, CD8+, or CD8+CD57+ T cells (not recorded which) from PBMCs. CDR3 residues: CASSLDDQETQYF. CDR3 nucleotides: TGCGCCAGCAGCTTGGACGACCAAGAGACCCAGTACTTC.